This T cell receptor (beta chain) was captured by sequencing in a study of blood T cell repertoires in COVID-19. At the level of the study: PBMCs, B-cell-depleted T cells, or T cells provided the cDNA or gDNA that made up the material.

Libraries were prepared by immunoSEQ multiplex PCR; TCRdb keeps only in-frame clonotypes and omits some of them. The sample records 200,000 to 250,000 clones, approximately 82% being singletons. Across under 25 US areas, participants ranged in age from about 18 to 90 years. Allocation to cohorts depended on clinical history reported by the participants. The recovered donors of Cohort 3 showed two negative PCRs, clearance, or symptom resolution. This TCR came from a man between 35 and 55 years old who had recovered from COVID-19. Material for sequencing was PBMCs or T cells enriched from blood (not recorded which).

The CDR3 loop is CASSLAAQGKLFF. The CDR3 region has the DNA TGTGCCAGCAGCTTAGCAGCCCAGGGAAAACTGTTTTTT. V and J are TRBV7-9 and TRBJ1-4, with D tentatively TRBD1 (5 bases). This CDR3 is 13 amino acids long. The V end lost 0 bases, the J end lost 10 bases, and 9 bases lay between the germline ends. Germline CDR1 is SEHNR and CDR2 is FQNEAQ (reference sequence).